This TCR beta chain was captured in a study of CD8 T cells in ankylosing spondylitis. Germline CDR1 is SGHDN and CDR2 is FVKESK. The CDR3 runs to 13 residues. With 4 bases removed from V and 8 bases from J, the gap between germline ends came to 12 bases. This clonotype was seen more than once but under ten times. Each TCR beta library was made by quantitative 5'-RACE that incorporated molecular barcodes. TCRdb re-called the 5' RACE reads with MiXCR, one entry per CDR3 protein. Here the sample spans 190,000 or so distinct CDR3 sequences, around 13% being singletons. This clonotype was sampled from a male donor with ankylosing spondylitis or in good health (not recorded which). J is TRBJ1-3 and V is TRBV14, with D perhaps TRBD1 (6 bases). Specimen: blood, either unsorted or a sorted T cell fraction (not recorded which). CDR3 sequence: CASSRLQGYTIYF. The CDR3 DNA sequence: TGTGCCAGCAGCCGCCTACAGGGTTACACCATATATTTT.